This T cell receptor beta chain comes out of a study of response to subunit inactivated influenza vaccine. TCRdb processed the RT-PCR reads anew with MiXCR; each CDR3 protein has one entry. This sample carries about 540,000 distinct CDR3 sequences, less than 25% of them seen once, and the ten largest clones take about 3%. This clonotype was found many times. The same sample was also studied in work on T cells expressing NK-cell markers. From that study: Scientists made TCR beta cDNA using 5'RACE template switching with UMIs. One of eight sequenced donors was HCMV-seronegative; the other seven were seropositive.

Sequencing was performed on CD4+ T cells sorted from PBMCs, taken 11 to 12 days after vaccination. The receptor comes from a man over 45 who received an inactivated influenza vaccine.

CDR3 amino acids: CSASPSGANVLTF. CDR3 in DNA: TGCAGCGCCAGCCCTTCTGGGGCCAACGTCCTGACTTTC. This chain links TRBV29-1 with TRBJ2-6; D is ambiguous. The CDR3 covers 13 residues. The V gene's germline CDR1 is SQVTM and CDR2 ANQGSEA. V was pared by 7 bases and J by 1 base, with 8 bases between.